The rows below give T cell receptor beta chains drawn from one sample of a study of shared clonotypes between healthy human individuals. Clones were read by immunoSEQ multiplex PCR, and TCRdb kept only the in-frame ones, dropping some. The sample yields about 2.1 million clones, around 93% seen once. The specimen sequenced was naive CD8+ T cells from PBMCs. These receptors came from a man between 18 and 35 years old in good health. Some clones in this sample may be carry-over from other donors' samples. Both conserved end residues are part of each CDR3. D genes are given only for firm matches. Where a row states a size, it is once, few, many or the class of an expanded clone; other rows omit it.

cdr3_aa | cdr3_nt | d_call | v_call | clone_size | j_call
CASSLGMPGGREYEQYF | TGTGCCAGCAGCTTAGGAATGCCAGGGGGAAGAGAGTACGAGCAGTACTTC | TRBD1 | TRBV7-2 | NA | TRBJ2-7
CASSLSVGPGGGYNEQFF | TGTGCCAGCAGTTTATCCGTAGGCCCAGGGGGAGGGTACAATGAGCAGTTCTTC | NA | TRBV27 | NA | TRBJ2-1
CASSPRGAVEDYGYTF | TGTGCCAGCAGTCCCAGGGGGGCAGTCGAGGACTATGGCTACACCTTC | TRBD1 | TRBV7-9 | NA | TRBJ1-2
CASSPSGTARVDEQFF | TGTGCCAGCAGTCCCTCGGGGACAGCGCGGGTGGATGAGCAGTTCTTC | TRBD1 | TRBV6-6 | NA | TRBJ2-1
CSVTGSSYNEQFF | TGCAGCGTGACAGGGAGCTCCTACAATGAGCAGTTCTTC | TRBD1 | TRBV29-1 | NA | TRBJ2-1
CASIGWREGGDTQYF | TGTGCCAGCATTGGGTGGCGGGAGGGGGGAGATACGCAGTATTTT | TRBD2 | TRBV6-4 | NA | TRBJ2-3
CASSLGGSGYEQYF | TGTGCCAGCAGTTTAGGGGGTAGTGGGTACGAGCAGTACTTC | NA | TRBV27 | NA | TRBJ2-7
CASSVYGGEGLIYF | TGTGCCAGCAGCGTATATGGGGGGGAAGGATTAATATATTTT | NA | TRBV9 | NA | TRBJ1-3
CASSLALAGNQPQHF | TGTGCCAGCAGCTTAGCGCTTGCCGGGAATCAGCCCCAGCATTTT | NA | TRBV7-9 | NA | TRBJ1-5
CASGWGGTNNEQFF | TGTGCTAGTGGTTGGGGGGGTACTAACAATGAGCAGTTCTTC | TRBD2 | TRBV12-5 | NA | TRBJ2-1
CASSLEGYEQYF | TGTGCCAGCAGCTTGGAAGGTTACGAGCAGTACTTC | NA | TRBV5-6 | NA | TRBJ2-7
CASSSGARRETQYF | TGCGCCAGCAGCTCAGGGGCTAGACGAGAGACCCAGTACTTC | NA | TRBV5-1 | NA | TRBJ2-5
CASSLAGSGSGEQYF | TGCGCCAGCAGCTTGGCGGGAAGCGGGTCAGGCGAGCAGTACTTC | NA | TRBV5-1 | NA | TRBJ2-7
CASSPGRAMNTEAFF | TGTGCCAGCAGTCCGGGCCGTGCTATGAACACTGAAGCTTTCTTT | NA | TRBV7-2 | NA | TRBJ1-1
CASSEETGYEVNEKLFF | TGTGCCAGCAGTGAGGAGACAGGGTATGAGGTCAATGAAAAACTGTTTTTT | TRBD1 | TRBV6-1 | once | TRBJ1-4
CASSKGQGKGETQYF | TGTGCCAGCAGCAAGGGACAGGGGAAAGGAGAGACCCAGTACTTC | TRBD1 | TRBV7-9 | NA | TRBJ2-5
CSVVPPSGLRGETQYF | TGCAGCGTTGTGCCGCCTAGCGGCCTAAGGGGGGAGACCCAGTACTTC | NA | TRBV29-1 | NA | TRBJ2-5
CASSERQGSTQYF | TGTGCCAGCAGTGAACGGCAGGGGTCGACCCAGTACTTC | NA | TRBV25-1 | NA | TRBJ2-5
CASSNLPASYYGYTF | TGTGCCAGCAGTAACCTCCCGGCCTCGTACTATGGCTACACCTTC | NA | TRBV27 | NA | TRBJ1-2
CASSLGRRGGPYNEQFF | TGTGCCAGCAGCTTAGGACGCCGCGGGGGGCCCTACAATGAGCAGTTCTTC | TRBD2 | TRBV11-2 | NA | TRBJ2-1